The sequence of this T cell receptor beta chain was determined in a study of shared clonotypes between healthy human individuals. Looking at the study overall: Three plates were used per donor for CD4 naive, three for CD4 memory, two for CD8 naive and one for CD8 memory.

Profiled with immunoSEQ multiplex PCR; TCRdb holds only in-frame clones, not every one. The sample includes some 2,000,000 clones, 90% to 95% of them seen just once. Splitting the CD4+ cells yielded a CD45RA+ naive subset and a CD45RA-negative memory subset. Germline assignment: CDR1 SGHAT and CDR2 FQDESV (reference sequence). After removal of 5 bases from V and 7 bases from J, the junction contained 15 bases not matched to a gene. CDR3 size: 16 residues. V usage is TRBV11-1 and J usage is TRBJ2-3, with 7 bases that match TRBD2. What was sequenced was naive CD4+ T cells sorted from blood. As to subset: CD45RA+ positively selected. This receptor was taken from a man younger than 35 in good health. The DNA for the CDR3 is TGTGCCAGCAGCCTTAGACTCTCTAGCGGAAGTTATACGCAGTATTTT. Protein: CASSLRLSSGSYTQYF.